The 21 T cell receptor beta chains listed next were all sequenced from one sample in a study of blood T cells in healthy people across ages. Using a J-beta primer mix together with a sample-barcoded 5' primer, a second PCR was run for roughly 7 to 11 cycles. Via MiXCR, TCRdb re-called the 5' RACE reads, giving one row per CDR3 protein. The table records hundreds of thousands of distinct CDR3 sequences, nearly 60% of them present only once. Sequencing was performed on blood. The receptors were gathered from a man under 40 in good health.

V is TRBV6-1 and J is TRBJ1-6; D may be TRBD1 (5 bases). The germline V gene has CDR1 MNHNS and CDR2 SASEGT. This CDR3 is built from 18 residues. V was cut by 6 bases and J by 2 bases, with 20 bases left in between. This CDR3 is CASSPRRGRVTYNSPLHF. The CDR3 nucleotides read TGTGCCAGCAGCCCACGAAGGGGTAGAGTTACCTATAATTCACCCCTCCACTTT.

This clonotype occurred once. V usage is TRBV6-5 and J usage is TRBJ1-6; D not resolved. V lost 6 bases, J lost 0 bases, and 9 bases lay in between. CDR1 is MNHEY, CDR2 SVGAGI, per germline. This CDR3 has 15 residues. In DNA, the CDR3 is TGTGCCAGCAGGAGTTTTAGCTCCTATAATTCACCCCTCCACTTT. Encoded protein: CASRSFSSYNSPLHF.

This clonotype was found a few times. The rearrangement uses TRBV25-1 and TRBJ1-5; the match to TRBD1 covers 8 bases. In germline, CDR1 is MGHDK, CDR2 SYGVNS. The CDR3 runs 14 residues. With V trimmed by 4 bases and J by 6 bases, 5 bases remained unmatched. The CDR3 nucleotides read TGTGCCAGCAGTGTTGGACAGGGTGTTCAGCCCCAGCATTTT. It is translated as CASSVGQGVQPQHF.

The rearrangement uses TRBV10-1 and TRBJ2-7, with 8 positions matching TRBD1. V gave up 7 bases and J gave up 6 bases; unmatched junction bases: 8. The CDR3 covers 13 residues. Germline CDR1 WNHNN, CDR2 SYGVQD (reference sequence). CDR3 DNA: TGCGCCAGCACCCGGGACAGGTTCGGCGAGCAGTACTTC. This translates into CASTRDRFGEQYF.

This clonotype has just a few counts. Given a much more abundant clone one base away, this may be a read error. This chain links TRBV7-2 with TRBJ2-7; D not certain. V gave up 5 bases and J gave up 2 bases, with 7 bases separating them. In germline, CDR1 is SGHTA, CDR2 FQGNSA. CDR3 length: 12 amino acids. The CDR3: CASSIGTYEQYF. As DNA, the CDR3 is TGTGCCAGCAGCATAGGGACCTACGAGCAGTACTTC.

This clonotype was counted a single time. The CDR3 reads CASSLRSAGGKQTQYF. The CDR3 DNA is TGTGCCAGCAGCTTAAGAAGTGCCGGGGGGAAACAGACCCAGTACTTC. V gene TRBV7-2 combines with J gene TRBJ2-5; 7 nucleotides agree with TRBD2. CDR3 length equals 16 residues. Germline V gene sequence: CDR1 SGHTA, CDR2 FQGNSA. J gave up 6 bases and V 2 bases, and 12 bases lay outside the gene matches.

V gene TRBV6-2 or TRBV6-3 combines with J gene TRBJ2-3; D is perhaps TRBD2 (6 bases). Germline loops: CDR1 MNHEY, CDR2 SVGEGT. Between the trimmed V and J ends, which lost 6 bases and 6 bases, there was a span of 19 bases. The CDR3 length is 15 residues. The CDR3 bases are TGTGCCAGCAGGGGACTGAACCTACGTAGTGATACGCAGTATTTT. Protein sequence: CASRGLNLRSDTQYF.

At least ten counts were recorded for this clonotype. This CDR3 reads CSSVEGETQYF. The CDR3, as DNA: TGCAGCTCTGTCGAGGGAGAGACCCAGTACTTC. V gene TRBV29-1 combines with J gene TRBJ2-5; perhaps TRBD2 as D (5 bases). The CDR3 has 11 amino acids. V was shortened by 8 bases and J by 4 bases, with 11 bases between the two germline ends. From germline, CDR1 is SQVTM and CDR2 ANQGSEA.

This clonotype showed up just a few times. The rearrangement joins TRBV14 to TRBJ2-5; D remains ambiguous. Trimming removed 7 bases from V and 0 bases from J, with 15 bases in between. The germline CDR1 and CDR2 sequences are SGHDN and FVKESK. The CDR3 consists of 15 residues. CDR3 DNA sequence: TGTGCCAGCACTCCCGCAGGCAGTAACCAAGAGACCCAGTACTTC. This gives the protein CASTPAGSNQETQYF.

The chain couples TRBV29-1 to TRBJ2-5; no reliable D call. Judging by the DNA end, TRBJ2-7 fits better; the J call may be wrong. The CDR3 totals 12 residues. Germline CDR1 and CDR2: SQVTM and ANQGSEA. The CDR3 here is CSVLLGPYEQYF. Here the CDR3 DNA reads TGCAGCGTTTTATTGGGCCCCTACGAGCAGTACTTC.

This clonotype was recorded a few times. This chain links TRBV6-2 or TRBV6-3 with TRBJ2-7; 9 positions match TRBD1. V was clipped by 5 bases and J by 5 bases; unmatched bases: 1. Germline V gene data show CDR1 as MNHEY and CDR2 as SVGEGT. This CDR3 spans 12 amino acids. For the CDR3, the DNA is TGTGCCAGCAGTGGACAGGGGAACGAGCAGTACTTC. This codes for CASSGQGNEQYF.

The genes are TRBV5-5 and TRBJ2-3, with D possibly being TRBD1 (5 bases). CDR1 and CDR2 from the germline V gene are SGHKS and YYEKEE (reference sequence). With 0 bases removed from V and 2 bases from J, the gap between germline ends came to 7 bases. CDR3 length: 14 residues. The CDR3 DNA follows: TGTGCCAGCAGCTTGGGACAGATCACAGATACGCAGTATTTT. Its translation: CASSLGQITDTQYF.

A single count supports this clonotype. This sequence joins TRBV7-9 and TRBJ2-1; TRBD1 matches 10 bases. The V gene end was trimmed by 5 bases and the J gene end by 7 bases; junction bases not matched to a gene: 8. Germline V lookup: CDR1 SEHNR, CDR2 FQNEAQ (reference sequence). This CDR3 region has 15 residues. The CDR3 coding sequence is TGTGCCAGCAGCCAATGGGGGGACAGGGGAAATGAGCAGTTCTTC. It is translated as CASSQWGDRGNEQFF.

The chain is built from TRBV29-1 and TRBJ2-7; D is perhaps TRBD1 or TRBD2 (5 bases each). The DNA end is a closer match to TRBJ2-5, so the J assignment may be wrong. CDR1 is SQVTM, CDR2 ANQGSEA, per germline. The CDR3 is 13 residues long. The CDR3 protein is CSVMGVLQETQYF. CDR3 nucleotides: TGCAGCGTCATGGGGGTCTTGCAAGAGACCCAGTACTTC.

The CDR3 region has the DNA TGCAGTGCTATAGGACTTGCCTACGAGCAGTACTTC. It encodes CSAIGLAYEQYF. This chain links TRBV20-1 with TRBJ2-7; a possible D gene is TRBD2 (5 bases). This CDR3 has 12 residues. Germline CDR1 and CDR2: DFQATT and SNEGSKA (reference sequence). The V end was cut by 4 bases, the J end by 2 bases, with 9 bases between.

This clonotype was counted a few times. V and J are TRBV4-1 and TRBJ2-5; D perhaps matches TRBD2 (5 bases). CDR1 MGHRA and CDR2 YSYEKL come from the germline V gene. The V and J ends lost 0 bases and 0 bases respectively, with 8 bases between them. The CDR3 extends over 15 amino acids. In nucleotides, the CDR3 is TGCGCCAGCAGCCAAGATTCGGGGTACCAAGAGACCCAGTACTTC. Translating gives CASSQDSGYQETQYF.

The rearrangement joins TRBV29-1 to TRBJ1-2; 8 bases are a match to TRBD1. CDR3 length: 14 residues. Unmatched junction bases numbered 11, after V lost 4 bases and J lost 7 bases. The germline V gene has CDR1 SQVTM and CDR2 ANQGSEA. The CDR3 spells CSVAWDRSQGGYTF. The DNA of the CDR3 is TGCAGCGTTGCCTGGGACAGGTCACAGGGTGGCTACACCTTC.

The gene calls are TRBV6-5 and TRBJ2-4, with D possibly matching TRBD2 (6 bases). The assigned J gene may be wrong: the sequence end matches TRBJ2-7 better. Looked up from germline, CDR1 is MNHEY and CDR2 is SVGAGI. This CDR3 is built from 14 residues. The DNA for the CDR3 is TGTGCCAGCAAGAACCAGGTCGGGAGCTACGAGCAGTACTTC. Its translation is CASKNQVGSYEQYF.

The chain is built from TRBV7-3 and TRBJ2-1; D remains unclear. Germline assignment: CDR1 SGHTA and CDR2 FQGTGA. The CDR3 has 13 amino acids. Trimming cost V 3 bases and J 5 bases, with 8 bases left between them. The CDR3 protein is CASSFDLNNEQFF. Here the CDR3 DNA reads TGTGCCAGCAGCTTTGACTTGAACAATGAGCAGTTCTTC. The whole variable domain, remainder taken from reference TRBV7-3 and TRBJ2-1, is GAGVSQTPSNKVTEKGKYVELRCDPISGHTALYWYRQSLGQGPEFLIYFQGTGAADDSGLPNDRFFAVRPEGSVSTLKIQRTERGDSAVYLCASSFDLNNEQFFGPGTRLTVL.

The chain has TRBV20-1 and TRBJ1-2; no definite D call. CDR3 length: 13 amino acids. V lost 1 base and J lost 7, with 13 bases in between. Germline CDR1 and CDR2: DFQATT and SNEGSKA (reference sequence). The CDR3 region is CSARVPPGFGYTF. The CDR3 region has the DNA TGCAGTGCTAGAGTCCCACCAGGTTTTGGCTACACCTTC.

This chain uses TRBV20-1 with TRBJ2-7; TRBD2 agrees at 10 bases. The length of the CDR3 is 15 residues. The V gene's germline CDR1 is DFQATT and CDR2 SNEGSKA (reference sequence). Trimming took 0 bases from V and 3 from J; bases not matched to a gene: 5. The CDR3 here is CSARDTASGGYEQYF. The CDR3 bases are TGCAGTGCTAGAGATACGGCTAGCGGGGGCTACGAGCAGTACTTC.